The 8 T cell receptor beta chains reported below all come from one sample, sequenced in a study of cytomegalovirus exposure and HLA in healthy donors (dated 2017 in TCRdb). The library was made by the immunoSEQ multiplex PCR assay. The multiplex PCR relied on a mix of 60 forward primers for TCR Vbeta segments and 13 reverse primers for TCR Jbeta segments. Drawn from immuneACCESS, this table holds only the in-frame rearrangements with V and J called that TCRdb kept. Clones are partly lost; checked studies trace under half to an unresolved V gene and leave the rest unexplained. Present in this sample are 75,000 to 95,000 clones, about 81% of which were seen just once. The ten largest account for under 2.5% of the sample. The sequenced sample consisted of PBMCs. The source of these receptors is a man aged 18 to 29 in good health and CMV-seronegative.

The count of this clone is one. J is TRBJ2-7 and V is TRBV28; TRBD1 matches 8 bases. In germline, CDR1 is MDHEN, CDR2 SYDVKM. This CDR3 contains 14 residues. Unmatched junction bases numbered 10, after V lost 7 bases and J lost 5 bases. CDR3 amino acids: CASTTDRGSDEQYF. CDR3 DNA: TGTGCCAGCACCACCGACAGGGGAAGCGACGAGCAGTACTTC.

This clone was observed a single time. The J gene is TRBJ1-1, the V gene TRBV27; tentatively, D is TRBD1 (6 bases). CDR3 length: 14 amino acids. CDR1 and CDR2 (germline): MNHEY, SMNVEV (reference sequence). The V end was cut by 3 bases, the J end by 6 bases, with 14 bases between. CDR3 sequence: CASSLLQGRAEAFF. In DNA, the CDR3 is TGTGCCAGCAGTTTGCTACAGGGTCGCGCTGAAGCTTTCTTT.

This clone was seen only once. The rearrangement links TRBV5-6 to TRBJ1-1; D gene uncertain. The CDR3 sequence is 14 residues long. CDR1 and CDR2 (germline): SGHDT, YYEEEE. V lost 0 bases, J lost 3 bases, and 9 bases lay in between. CDR3 in DNA: TGTGCCAGCAGCTTGGGAACCACGGACACTGAAGCTTTCTTT. Protein: CASSLGTTDTEAFF.

CDR3 protein: CASSGDRGRTNYGYTF. The CDR3, as DNA: TGCGCCAGCAGCGGGGACAGGGGCCGGACTAACTATGGCTACACCTTC. The gene calls are TRBV5-1 and TRBJ1-2; 10 bases are shared with TRBD1. This CDR3 is built from 16 residues. After removal of 4 bases from V and 0 bases from J, the junction contained 6 bases not matched to a gene. Germline assignment: CDR1 SGHRS and CDR2 YFSETQ. Looking up the rest from reference TRBV5-1 and TRBJ1-2 gives the full variable domain: KAGVTQTPRYLIKTRGQQVTLSCSPISGHRSVSWYQQTPGQGLQFLFEYFSETQRNKGNFPGRFSGRQFSNSRSEMNVSTLELGDSALYLCASSGDRGRTNYGYTFGSGTRLTVV.

The chain combines TRBV7-2 with TRBJ2-2, with 7 bases lining up with TRBD2. This CDR3 is 15 amino acids long. The V and J ends lost 3 bases and 5 bases, in that order; junction bases with no gene match: 6. Germline CDR1 is SGHTA and CDR2 is FQGNSA. The CDR3 DNA reads as TGTGCCAGCAGCTTGAAGACGGGAGGTACCGGGGAGCTGTTTTTT. This gives the protein CASSLKTGGTGELFF. The variable domain in full, with the rest retrieved from reference TRBV7-2 and TRBJ2-2, is GAGVSQSPSNKVTEKGKDVELRCDPISGHTALYWYRQSLGQGLEFLIYFQGNSAPDKSGLPSDRFSAERTGGSVSTLTIQRTQQEDSAVYLCASSLKTGGTGELFFGEGSRLTVL.

Here the CDR3 DNA reads TGTGCCATCAGTGAGGGACAGCATCTCACTGAAGCTTTCTTT. It specifies CAISEGQHLTEAFF. The chain employs TRBV10-3 and TRBJ1-1, with TRBD1 as a possible D gene (6 bases). The CDR3 length is 14 residues. CDR1 and CDR2 (germline): ENHRY, SYGVKD. V lost 2 bases and J 4 bases, leaving 11 bases between the germline ends.

The rearrangement joins TRBV19 to TRBJ1-1; TRBD1 is a possible D gene (5 bases). This CDR3 is built from 15 residues. CDR1 and CDR2 from the germline V gene are LNHDA and SQIVND (reference sequence). V was cut by 5 bases and J by 2 bases, with 15 bases left in between. The CDR3: CASSATRDLNTEAFF. CDR3 sequence (DNA): TGTGCCAGTAGTGCGACGCGGGACCTCAACACTGAAGCTTTCTTT.

CDR3 sequence: CASGASGRVTDTQYF. The CDR3 DNA sequence: TGTGCCAGCGGTGCTAGCGGGAGGGTCACAGATACGCAGTATTTT. This chain connects TRBV7-9 to TRBJ2-3; 12 positions agree with TRBD2. Germline V gene sequence: CDR1 SEHNR, CDR2 FQNEAQ (reference sequence). Trimming at V came to 8 bases and at J to 2 bases, leaving 5 bases not matched to a gene. The CDR3 is made up of 15 amino acids.